This T cell receptor (beta chain) was profiled in a study of T cell responses to AZD1222 COVID-19 vaccine. Study findings and constraints: After two AZD1222 doses, spike-specific TCR breadth and depth rose versus day 0.

CDR1 is LNHDA and CDR2 is SQIVND in the germline V gene (reference sequence). The CDR3 has 15 residues. The V gene lost 5 bases and the J gene lost 0 bases, with 13 bases spanning the gap. Clones were read by immunoSEQ multiplex PCR, and TCRdb kept only the in-frame ones, dropping some. The table lists about 56,000 clones, 80% of them singletons. A note on this clone: Its specificity is not known.

The sequencing used peripheral blood, collected 28 days after the second AZD1222 dose. This sequence was found in an adult who received the AZD1222 COVID-19 vaccine. The gene calls are TRBV19 and TRBJ1-1; D perhaps matches TRBD1 (6 bases). Here the CDR3 DNA reads TGTGCCAGTAGTCTAGGACAGCTGATGAACACTGAAGCTTTCTTT. Translation gives CASSLGQLMNTEAFF. Together with reference TRBV19 and TRBJ1-1, the CDR3 gives the full variable domain: DGGITQSPKYLFRKEGQNVTLSCEQNLNHDAMYWYRQDPGQGLRLIYYSQIVNDFQKGDIAEGYSVSREKKESFPLTVTSAQKNPTAFYLCASSLGQLMNTEAFFGQGTRLTVV.